This is a list of T cell receptor beta chains from one sample in a study of T cells in narcolepsy. TCRdb keeps only in-frame clones here, not all; method: immunoSEQ multiplex PCR. The sample includes roughly 24,000 clones, over 65% seen only once; the top ten take around 1%. The sequenced sample consisted of memory (CD45RA-) CD4+ T cells from blood. The receptor source for this set is a human donor in good health. Each CDR3 is given with its conserved first and last residue. A D gene is named only where the DNA matches it firmly. Some rows have no size entry. The others give once, few or many, or a class for an expanded clone.

d_call clone_size j_call v_call cdr3_nt cdr3_aa
. . TRBJ2-6 TRBV2 TGTGCCAGCAGGGAGGACTCTGGGGCCAACGTCCTGACTTTC CASREDSGANVLTF
. . TRBJ2-2 TRBV30 TGTGCCTGGAGGACGACCGGGGAAAGGAACACCGGGGAGCTGTTTTTT CAWRTTGERNTGELFF
. . TRBJ2-7 TRBV30 TGTGCCTGGACCGGAGTCAGCAACGAGCAGTACTTC CAWTGVSNEQYF
. once TRBJ1-3 TRBV7-9 TGTGCCAGCAGCTTAAGGGGCGCAGGAAACACCATATATTTT CASSLRGAGNTIYF
. few TRBJ2-7 TRBV19 TGTGCCAGTAGTATCGGTAAGGCAGTGCGCGAGCAGTACTTC CASSIGKAVREQYF
TRBD1 . TRBJ2-2 TRBV11-3 TGTGCCAGCAGCTTAGGACAGGGACACACCGGGGAGCTGTTTTTT CASSLGQGHTGELFF
TRBD2 . TRBJ2-1 TRBV19 TGTGCCAGTAGCCAGGGACTAGCGGGGAATGAGCAGTTCTTC CASSQGLAGNEQFF
. once TRBJ2-6 TRBV6-4 TGTGCCAGCAGTGAAACCGGTAGCTCTGGGGCCAACGTCCTGACTTTC CASSETGSSGANVLTF
. . TRBJ1-1 TRBV5-1 TGCGCCAGCAGCTTGGACGGACAAGGAAACACTGAAGCTTTCTTT CASSLDGQGNTEAFF
TRBD1 once TRBJ2-5 TRBV19 TGTGCCAGTAGCCCGGGACAGGGGGCGGAGGAGACCCAGTACTTC CASSPGQGAEETQYF
TRBD1 . TRBJ1-2 TRBV10-3 TGTGCCATCAGTGAGCCCCGGGACAGAGGCTACACCTTC CAISEPRDRGYTF
. . TRBJ2-1 TRBV6-5 TGTGCCAGCAGTGCCTCAAGGTTCATCGGGCTCTTC CASSASRFIGLF
. few TRBJ1-1 TRBV6-1 TGTGCCAGCTACCCTCCGGGACATGGGAACACTGAAGCTTTCTTT CASYPPGHGNTEAFF
TRBD2 . TRBJ2-3 TRBV7-2 TGTGCCAGCAGCCGTAGCCGTAGCGGGGGGGCCTCAGATACGCAGTACTTT CASSRSRSGGASDTQYF
. . TRBJ1-3 TRBV19 TGTGCCAGTAGTAGGACACGAGACTTCGGAAACACCATATATTTT CASSRTRDFGNTIYF
TRBD2 once TRBJ2-1 TRBV28 TGTGCCAGCAGCCCGTGGCTAGCGGGAGCCTACAATGAGCAGTTCTTC CASSPWLAGAYNEQFF
. . TRBJ1-4 TRBV7-2 TGTGCCAGCAGCCCGGGTTCTTCAACTAATGAAAAACTGTTTTTT CASSPGSSTNEKLFF
TRBD2 . TRBJ2-1 TRBV5-6 TGTGCCAGCAGCTTCCGGACTAGTGGGGTGAGTGGGTACAATGAGCAGTTCTTC CASSFRTSGVSGYNEQFF
. . TRBJ1-1 TRBV6-5 TGTGCCAGCAGTTTACTCACCACTGAAGCTTTCTTT CASSLLTTEAFF
. . TRBJ2-1 TRBV5-6 TGTGCCAGCAGCTTGGCCGGGGGCACGAACAATGAGCAGTTCTTC CASSLAGGTNNEQFF
TRBD2 . TRBJ2-1 TRBV7-3 TGTGCCAGCAGCCCGAATAGCGGGAGGCACGATTACAATGAGCAGTTCTTC CASSPNSGRHDYNEQFF
. . TRBJ2-5 TRBV9 TGTGCCAGCAGCGTAACCCAGGGTGGGGAGACCCAGTACTTC CASSVTQGGETQYF
. . TRBJ2-5 TRBV5-1 TGCGCCAGCACTACGTCCCCAGGGCTTCGAGAGACCCAGTACTTC CASTTSPGLRETQYF
. . TRBJ2-7 TRBV30 TGTGCCCGCCAGACGGGCCACGAGCAGTACTTC CARQTGHEQYF
. . TRBJ2-1 TRBV2 TGTGCCAGCAGTGAACGCCAGGGGAGGGGGGCGTTCTTC CASSERQGRGAFF
TRBD1 . TRBJ1-1 TRBV5-1 TGCGCCAGCAGCTTGGAACAGGGGGCGAACACTGAAGCTTTCTTT CASSLEQGANTEAFF
. . TRBJ1-6 TRBV6-1 TGTGCCAGCAGTGAAGGGCTACAGTCGTCTAATTCACCCCTCCACTTT CASSEGLQSSNSPLHF
. . TRBJ2-5 TRBV6-1 TGTGCCAGCAGAGACCGACAGGCTGGGGAGACCCAGTACTTC CASRDRQAGETQYF
. once TRBJ1-4 TRBV7-2 TGTGCCAGCAGCTTATCGGGACGCCCGGAGGAAAAACTGTTTTTT CASSLSGRPEEKLFF
. once TRBJ2-7 TRBV7-6 TGTGCCAGCAGCTTAGCGGACAGCGACTACGAGCAGTACTTC CASSLADSDYEQYF
. . TRBJ2-1 TRBV7-9 TGTGCCAGCAGCCTCTCTATGGGGGAAGGTGGGCAGTTCTTC CASSLSMGEGGQFF
TRBD1 . TRBJ1-4 TRBV7-9 TGTGCCAGCAGCTTAGGACAGGGTGCAACTAATGAAAAACTGTTTTTT CASSLGQGATNEKLFF